One and the same sample provided the 23 T cell receptor beta chains below, sequenced in a study of PD-1 blockade in classical Hodgkin lymphoma. Time point of the sample: cycle 4 day 1 (C4D1), after 5 to 7 weeks of nivolumab. Every single patient, without exception, relapsed after autologous stem cell transplantation, and brentuximab vedotin exposure varied. Some clones are missing from TCRdb's copy, which holds only in-frame ones; the method was immunoSEQ multiplex PCR. The repertoire consists of around 35,000 clones, with less than 75% occurring once and the leading ten covering about 3.8%. This sample comprised peripheral blood mononuclear cells (PBMCs), obtained before the fourth cycle of nivolumab. Receptors originate from a human donor with classical Hodgkin lymphoma.

This clone was detected once. CDR3 residues: CASSVTTGASPLHF. The CDR3 DNA sequence: TGTGCCAGCAGCGTTACGACAGGGGCATCACCCCTCCACTTT. The rearrangement joins TRBV7-2 to TRBJ1-6, with 8 bases matching TRBD1. J was trimmed by 10 bases and V by 5 bases; bases with no gene match: 7. This CDR3 region has 14 residues. Germline V lookup: CDR1 SGHTA, CDR2 FQGNSA.

The CDR3: CASSPGTALYEQYF. The CDR3 bases are TGTGCCAGCAGTCCGGGGACAGCCCTCTACGAGCAGTACTTC. The V call is TRBV6-1, the J call TRBJ2-7; 7 positions match TRBD1. The trim removed 5 bases at V and 3 bases at J, leaving 7 bases unmatched. The CDR3 covers 14 residues. The V gene's germline CDR1 is MNHNS and CDR2 SASEGT.

The J gene is TRBJ2-7, the V gene TRBV30, with no clear D. Trimming removed 1 base at V and 9 bases at J, with 16 bases between. Germline assignment: CDR1 GTSNPN and CDR2 SVGIG (reference sequence). This CDR3 contains 13 residues. The CDR3 sequence is CAWSAESRKGQYF. The CDR3 nucleotides read TGTGCCTGGAGTGCCGAGAGCCGGAAAGGGCAGTACTTC.

This clone has more than one count but fewer than ten. This chain joins TRBV29-1 and TRBJ2-1; unclear D gene. The CDR3 loop spans 14 amino acids. The germline V and J ends were trimmed by 0 bases and 5 bases, with 11 bases remaining between them. Germline lookup yields CDR1 SQVTM and CDR2 ANQGSEA. The CDR3 sequence is CSVEELDVHNEQFF. The DNA of the CDR3 is TGCAGCGTTGAAGAACTGGATGTTCACAATGAGCAGTTCTTC.

The V and J genes are TRBV27 and TRBJ1-1; tentatively, D is TRBD1 (5 bases). Germline V gene sequence: CDR1 MNHEY, CDR2 SMNVEV (reference sequence). Trimming shortened V by 7 bases and J by 0 bases, and 9 bases separated the two germline ends. The length of the CDR3 is 13 residues. CDR3 DNA: TGTGCCAGCAAGATACAGGTGAACACTGAAGCTTTCTTT. It encodes CASKIQVNTEAFF.

As regards this clone: Its ends do not fully match the called genes, so a read error is possible. This chain uses TRBV7-9 with TRBJ1-1; possibly TRBD1 for D (6 bases). The CDR3 length is 16 residues. Germline V gives CDR1 SEHNR, CDR2 FQNEAQ (reference sequence). CDR3 protein: CASSQDHGGRDTEAFF. CDR3 coding DNA: TGCGCCAGCAGCCAAGATCACGGGGGGCGGGACACTGAAGCTTTCTTT.

The V and J genes are TRBV7-9 and TRBJ2-7, with 7 bases aligning to TRBD2. The CDR3 is 11 residues long. Trimming removed 3 bases from V and 9 bases from J; junction bases left unmatched: 2. Germline CDR1 and CDR2: SEHNR and FQNEAQ (reference sequence). In nucleotides, the CDR3 is TGTGCCAGCAGCTTGGGAGGGAGGCAGTACTTC. This encodes CASSLGGRQYF.

This rearrangement joins TRBV6-1 to TRBJ1-5, with D unresolved. The V gene lost 2 bases and the J gene lost 4 bases, with 15 bases spanning the gap. The CDR3 length is 16 residues. Germline V gives CDR1 MNHNS, CDR2 SASEGT. CDR3 loop: CASSEKRGVGNQPQHF. The CDR3 DNA follows: TGTGCCAGCAGTGAAAAAAGAGGTGTAGGTAATCAGCCCCAGCATTTT.

The chain carries TRBV28 and TRBJ1-4; possible D gene TRBD1, 5 bases. The germline V gene has CDR1 MDHEN and CDR2 SYDVKM. The CDR3 runs to 14 residues. Trimming took off 2 bases at V and 4 bases at J, with 8 bases between the two ends. CDR3 region: CASSLPGINEKLFF. CDR3 bases: TGTGCCAGCAGTTTACCAGGGATTAATGAAAAACTGTTTTTT.

This chain uses TRBV4-2 with TRBJ2-1; 8 bases match TRBD2. The CDR3 totals 16 residues. Trimming cost V 0 bases and J 7 bases; bases outside gene matches: 8. Germline V gives CDR1 LGHNA, CDR2 YNFKEQ. The CDR3 DNA reads as TGTGCCAGCAGCCAAGATCTCGGGAGCGGGGGAAATGAGCAGTTCTTC. Its protein product is CASSQDLGSGGNEQFF.

Here the CDR3 DNA reads TGTGCCAGCAGCGTAGTTGGGACTACGGGCTACACCTTC. It is translated as CASSVVGTTGYTF. The chain couples TRBV9 to TRBJ1-2; perhaps TRBD1 as D (5 bases). CDR1 and CDR2 from the germline V gene are SGDLS and YYNGEE. The CDR3 extends over 13 amino acids. Trimming left V 0 bases short and J 8 bases short, with 11 bases between.

The V gene is TRBV28, the J gene TRBJ2-7, with 7 bases that match TRBD1. Trimming took 3 bases from V and 4 from J; bases not matched to a gene: 6. The length of the CDR3 is 14 residues. Germline CDR1 reads MDHEN; CDR2 reads SYDVKM. The CDR3 region has the DNA TGTGCCAGCAGTTTCGCCGGGACAGTTTACGAGCAGTACTTC. Translated: CASSFAGTVYEQYF.

The V gene is TRBV10-3, the J gene TRBJ2-7; D call uncertain. CDR3 length: 15 amino acids. Trimming cost V 2 bases and J 1 base, with 12 bases left between them. Germline V gene lookup returns CDR1 ENHRY and CDR2 SYGVKD. The CDR3, as DNA: TGTGCCATCAGTGAGGGACCGAACGGTTCCTACGAGCAGTACTTC. Translating it yields CAISEGPNGSYEQYF.

V is TRBV5-1 and J is TRBJ2-5, with 7 bases matching TRBD1. The junction had 8 bases not matched to a gene; V was cut back by 4 bases and J by 5 bases. This CDR3 is built from 14 residues. CDR1 is SGHRS and CDR2 is YFSETQ in the germline V gene. CDR3 bases: TGCGCCAGCAGCAGGACACAGGGGCAGGAGACCCAGTACTTC. This gives the protein CASSRTQGQETQYF.

The chain recombines TRBV23-1 with TRBJ2-7, with a weak D call TRBD2 (8 bases). TRBV23-1 is annotated as an ORF whose role is uncertain. The length of the CDR3 is 13 residues. Between the trimmed V and J ends, which lost 9 bases and 5 bases, there was a span of 17 bases. The CDR3 DNA sequence: TGCGCCAGGGCGGGGGGACAGCCGAACGAGCAGTACTTC. Amino acids: CARAGGQPNEQYF.

The rearrangement joins TRBV5-1 to TRBJ2-7; 8 bases fit TRBD1. V lost 5 bases, J lost 0 bases, and 4 bases stayed unmatched. Germline-derived CDR1 and CDR2 are SGHRS and YFSETQ. The CDR3 contains 14 residues. Written as DNA, the CDR3 is TGCGCCAGCAGTGGACAGGGAAGCTCCTACGAGCAGTACTTC. Amino acids: CASSGQGSSYEQYF. Using reference TRBV5-1 and TRBJ2-7 for the parts outside the CDR3, the full variable domain is KAGVTQTPRYLIKTRGQQVTLSCSPISGHRSVSWYQQTPGQGLQFLFEYFSETQRNKGNFPGRFSGRQFSNSRSEMNVSTLELGDSALYLCASSGQGSSYEQYFGPGTRLTVT.

This clone came up once. Other nucleotide sequences from this sample produce the same CDR3. V usage is TRBV9 and J usage is TRBJ1-1; D gene uncertain. Trimming cost V 0 bases and J 7 bases, with 4 bases left between them. Germline loops: CDR1 SGDLS, CDR2 YYNGEE. The CDR3 sequence is 11 residues long. CDR3 amino acids: CASSVVHEAFF. In DNA, the CDR3 is TGTGCCAGCAGCGTAGTCCATGAAGCTTTCTTT.

This clone was counted between two and nine times. This chain uses TRBV20-1 with TRBJ1-2; no reliable D call. Germline assignment: CDR1 DFQATT and CDR2 SNEGSKA (reference sequence). The CDR3 loop spans 11 amino acids. The V gene lost 6 bases and the J gene lost 4 bases, with 9 bases spanning the gap. The CDR3 loop reads CSAPGFYGYTF. CDR3 nucleotide sequence: TGCAGTGCCCCGGGGTTCTATGGCTACACCTTC.

The chain combines TRBV5-6 with TRBJ2-3; D call uncertain. CDR1 and CDR2 from the germline V gene are SGHDT and YYEEEE. Trimming took off 2 bases at V and 4 bases at J, with 5 bases between the two ends. CDR3 length: 12 residues. The CDR3 sequence: CASSFGSDTQYF. CDR3 bases: TGTGCCAGCAGCTTCGGATCAGATACGCAGTATTTT.

This clone turned up a few times. The chain is built from TRBV19 and TRBJ1-5, with TRBD1 identical over 7 bases. This CDR3 region has 13 residues. Germline CDR1 and CDR2: LNHDA and SQIVND (reference sequence). The V and J ends lost 8 bases and 6 bases, in that order; junction bases with no gene match: 7. This chain's CDR3 is CASGPTGAQPQHF. As DNA, the CDR3 is TGTGCCAGTGGACCAACAGGGGCTCAGCCCCAGCATTTT.

This clone was seen just once. The CDR3 here is CASSLGQYETQYF. The CDR3 DNA sequence: TGTGCCAGCAGCTTAGGACAGTATGAGACCCAGTACTTC. The chain is built from TRBV7-2 and TRBJ2-5; TRBD1 might be the D (5 bases). This CDR3 contains 13 residues. Deletions cut 1 base from V and 5 bases from J, with 8 bases between. CDR1 SGHTA and CDR2 FQGNSA come from the germline V gene.

This clone was detected only once. The chain carries TRBV27 and TRBJ1-6, with TRBD1 matching over 7 bases. The CDR3 spans 17 residues. The germline CDR1 and CDR2 sequences are MNHEY and SMNVEV (reference sequence). Germline trimming cut 8 bases from V and 1 base from J; bases unmatched to any gene: 11. The CDR3 DNA is TGTGCCAGCTCGGACCCACAGGGGAGGTCCTATAATTCACCCCTCCACTTT. This codes for CASSDPQGRSYNSPLHF.

This rearrangement joins TRBV5-8 to TRBJ1-5; D gene uncertain. The CDR3 length is 15 residues. Germline CDR1 reads SGHTS; CDR2 reads YDEGEE. The V and J ends lost 1 base and 0 bases respectively, with 8 bases between them. The chain's CDR3 is CASSLLTLSNQPQHF. DNA of the CDR3: TGTGCCAGCAGCTTGTTAACCCTTAGCAATCAGCCCCAGCATTTT.